This passage covers 26 T cell receptor beta chains from one sample sequenced in a study of graft-versus-host responses after intestinal transplantation (dated by TCRdb to the early 2020s). Receptor libraries were prepared by the immunoSEQ multiplex PCR assay. The table was pulled from immuneACCESS by TCRdb, which kept in-frame rearrangements only. Such tables lose some clones; where checked, under half of the loss comes from unresolved V genes, and the rest has no known cause. The sample includes about 26,000 clones, with 82% observed a single time. Clones ranked in the top ten supply 0.7% of the sample. These receptors have no known antigen. This specimen's time point label, interpreted: cells obtained before transplantation from donor or recipient. Specimen: unstimulated CD4+ T cells sorted from spleen or lymph node cells, collected before intestinal transplant. These TCRs come from a human donor who received an intestinal transplant.

The chain links TRBV19 to TRBJ1-1; TRBD1 aligns across 8 bases. This CDR3 is built from 16 residues. Looked up from germline, CDR1 is LNHDA and CDR2 is SQIVND (reference sequence). After removal of 8 bases from V and 2 bases from J, the junction contained 13 bases not matched to a gene. CDR3 sequence (DNA): TGTGCCAGTTCATTCCGTGACAGGGGTTCAAACACTGAAGCTTTCTTT. It is translated as CASSFRDRGSNTEAFF.

This chain uses TRBV6-6 with TRBJ1-5, with a possible D match to TRBD1 (6 bases). V lost 6 bases, J lost 0 bases, and 12 bases lay in between. CDR3 length: 15 residues. CDR1 and CDR2 from the germline V gene are MNHNY and SVGAGI (reference sequence). CDR3 sequence: CASRPQGYSNQPQHF. As DNA, the CDR3 is TGTGCCAGCAGGCCACAGGGCTATAGCAATCAGCCCCAGCATTTT.

This clone was observed a handful of times. The V call is TRBV7-8, the J call TRBJ1-2; D gene ambiguous. CDR1 and CDR2 (germline): SGHVS, FQNEAQ. This CDR3 region has 15 residues. The germline V and J ends were trimmed by 5 bases and 7 bases, with 20 bases remaining between them. The CDR3 DNA sequence: TGTGCCAGCAGCCTTAGATCTCCACAGTCGGGTGGCTACACCTTC. This gives the protein CASSLRSPQSGGYTF.

The CDR3 spells CASRFELGYTIRTEAFF. The DNA for the CDR3 is TGTGCCAGCAGGTTCGAATTAGGCTACACAATTCGCACTGAAGCTTTCTTT. The chain combines TRBV21-1 with TRBJ1-1. TRBV21-1 is tagged as a pseudogene. The CDR3 loop spans 17 amino acids.

The chain joins TRBV6-1 to TRBJ2-1; 7 bases align to TRBD2. The V gene end was trimmed by 8 bases and the J gene end by 4 bases; junction bases not matched to a gene: 11. CDR1 MNHNS and CDR2 SASEGT come from the germline V gene. The length of the CDR3 is 15 residues. Here the CDR3 DNA reads TGTGCCAGCTCAAATCTAGCGGCCCCGTACAATGAGCAGTTCTTC. It specifies CASSNLAAPYNEQFF.

The rearrangement uses TRBV6-1 and TRBJ2-1, with 12 bases identical to TRBD2. With 5 bases clipped from V and 6 bases from J, the junction kept 5 bases outside the gene matches. CDR3 length: 15 amino acids. CDR1 and CDR2 from the germline V gene are MNHNS and SASEGT. The CDR3 DNA is TGTGCCAGCAGTCGCCCTAGCGGGGGGGCCAATGAGCAGTTCTTC. Translating it yields CASSRPSGGANEQFF.

The J gene is TRBJ2-6, the V gene TRBV7-3; D may correspond to TRBD1 or TRBD2 (5 bases each). Trimming removed 2 bases from V and 0 bases from J, with 5 bases in between. This CDR3 is built from 15 residues. From germline, CDR1 is SGHTA and CDR2 FQGTGA. The CDR3 region is CASSLGGSGANVLTF. CDR3 coding DNA: TGTGCCAGCAGCTTAGGGGGCTCTGGGGCCAACGTCCTGACTTTC.

The chain links TRBV5-4 to TRBJ2-7; 7 bases align to TRBD2. Germline CDR1 is SGHNT and CDR2 is YYREEE (reference sequence). The CDR3 is 15 amino acids. The V gene end was trimmed by 1 base and the J gene end by 4 bases; junction bases not matched to a gene: 8. The CDR3 loop reads CASSLRASGGYEQYF. CDR3 in DNA: TGTGCCAGCAGCTTGAGGGCTAGCGGTGGGTACGAGCAGTACTTC.

The CDR3 loop is CASSLRLAGGPWETQYF. The CDR3 region has the DNA TGCGCCAGCAGCTTGAGGCTAGCGGGAGGGCCGTGGGAGACCCAGTACTTC. The rearrangement joins TRBV5-1 to TRBJ2-5; 12 bases align to TRBD2. Losses at the gene ends were 1 base for V and 5 bases for J; bases not matched to a gene: 9. This CDR3 region has 17 residues. CDR1 is SGHRS and CDR2 is YFSETQ in the germline V gene.

The chain is built from TRBV27 and TRBJ2-7; D perhaps matches TRBD2 (5 bases). Germline V CDR1 and CDR2: MNHEY, SMNVEV (reference sequence). Trimming left V 5 bases short and J 7 bases short, with 24 bases between. The CDR3 has 16 residues. The chain's CDR3 is CASSQVAPSRSGEQYF. The DNA for the CDR3 is TGTGCCAGCAGTCAGGTGGCCCCTTCCCGCTCGGGAGAGCAGTACTTC.

The chain employs TRBV10-3 and TRBJ1-5, with 9 bases matching TRBD1. After removal of 10 bases from V and 6 bases from J, the junction contained 13 bases not matched to a gene. The germline V gene encodes CDR1 ENHRY and CDR2 SYGVKD. The CDR3 extends over 15 amino acids. The DNA of the CDR3 is TGTGCCACTGCCTCCGGGACAGGGATGGTTCAGCCCCAGCATTTT. Its protein is CATASGTGMVQPQHF.

With respect to this clone: The germline gene is not matched at one end of the junction; a read error may be the cause. The chain couples TRBV15 to TRBJ1-5; 8 nucleotides line up with TRBD1. Germline V CDR1 and CDR2: LNHNV, YYDKDF (reference sequence). The CDR3 has 17 residues. The CDR3 sequence is CATGRDRGTGGWQPQHF. The CDR3 nucleotides are TGTGCCACCGGCAGAGATCGTGGTACAGGGGGGTGGCAGCCCCAGCATTTT.

The V gene is TRBV20-1, the J gene TRBJ2-1, with 8 bases identical to TRBD2. V lost 7 bases and J lost 7; bases outside the gene matches: 3. The CDR3 loop spans 11 amino acids. Germline assignment: CDR1 DFQATT and CDR2 SNEGSKA (reference sequence). The CDR3 region is CSGRGVNEQFF. The CDR3 coding sequence is TGCAGTGGGCGGGGGGTTAATGAGCAGTTCTTC.

This chain links TRBV28 with TRBJ2-3; tentative D call: TRBD1 (5 bases). The CDR3 has 13 amino acids. V was trimmed by 3 bases and J by 4 bases, leaving 8 bases between them. In germline, CDR1 is MDHEN, CDR2 SYDVKM. CDR3 DNA: TGTGCCAGCAGTTTCAGGGCTTCAGATACGCAGTATTTT. Its translation is CASSFRASDTQYF.

The chain is built from TRBV11-3 and TRBJ2-6; D is unresolved. CDR1 is SGHNT, CDR2 YENEEA, per germline. V lost 4 bases to trimming and J lost 0 bases, with 13 bases between them. This CDR3 region has 17 residues. CDR3 amino acids: CASSSRHKSSGANVLTF. CDR3 DNA sequence: TGTGCCAGCAGCTCCCGACATAAGAGCTCTGGGGCCAACGTCCTGACTTTC.

CDR3 sequence: CASSYSLNTEAFF. The CDR3 bases are TGTGCCAGCAGTTACTCGCTGAACACTGAAGCTTTCTTT. The chain carries TRBV6-5 and TRBJ1-1; D call uncertain. This CDR3 has 13 amino acids. Germline-derived CDR1 and CDR2 are MNHEY and SVGAGI. The V end lost 0 bases, the J end lost 0 bases, and 2 bases lay between the germline ends.

The chain couples TRBV30 to TRBJ2-2, with no clear D. Trimming cost V 0 bases and J 6 bases, with 8 bases left between them. Looked up from germline, CDR1 is GTSNPN and CDR2 is SVGIG (reference sequence). This CDR3 has 13 residues. The CDR3 DNA reads TGTGCCTGGAGTGTTAGGGTCGCCGGGGAGCTGTTTTTT. The encoded protein is CAWSVRVAGELFF.

The V and J genes are TRBV7-3 and TRBJ2-5; D remains unclear. This CDR3 is built from 12 residues. In germline, CDR1 is SGHTA, CDR2 FQGTGA. V lost 10 bases, J lost 0 bases, and 9 bases lay in between. This CDR3 is CATRRHQETQYF. CDR3 sequence (DNA): TGTGCCACCAGGCGTCACCAAGAGACCCAGTACTTC.

The CDR3 here is CASSKRDRGDEQFF. Here the CDR3 DNA reads TGTGCCAGCAGTAAAAGGGACAGGGGGGATGAGCAGTTCTTC. The chain carries TRBV25-1 and TRBJ2-1; 11 positions match TRBD1. This CDR3 contains 14 residues. Germline CDR1 reads MGHDK; CDR2 reads SYGVNS. J was trimmed by 8 bases and V by 5 bases; bases with no gene match: 5.

The chain combines TRBV27 with TRBJ2-1, with 7 bases fitting TRBD2. The junction had 9 bases not matched to a gene; V was cut back by 5 bases and J by 14 bases. Germline values: CDR1 MNHEY, CDR2 SMNVEV (reference sequence). This CDR3 has 12 amino acids. CDR3 sequence: CASSDRTRVEFF. In nucleotides, the CDR3 is TGTGCCAGCAGTGACCGGACTAGAGTGGAGTTCTTC.

The CDR3 nucleotides read TGTGCCAGCAGCCACCCGGGACAGGGCTACGAGCAGTACTTC. Its translation is CASSHPGQGYEQYF. This chain connects TRBV4-2 to TRBJ2-7, with 9 bases that match TRBD1. CDR1 and CDR2 (germline): LGHNA, YNFKEQ. This CDR3 contains 14 residues. V trimming: 3 bases; J trimming: 3 bases; junction bases outside the gene matches: 3.

V gene TRBV21-1 combines with J gene TRBJ2-1; the table's D call, TRBD2, has no DNA check behind it. TRBV21-1 corresponds to a pseudogene. CDR3 length: 17 amino acids. This CDR3 is CASSSEIATPSDNEQFF. The CDR3 DNA sequence: TGTGCCAGCAGTAGCGAAATAGCTACACCATCCGACAATGAGCAGTTCTTC.

V gene TRBV25-1 combines with J gene TRBJ2-3; D is uncertain. V lost 5 bases to trimming and J lost 2 bases, with 11 bases between them. The CDR3 loop spans 14 amino acids. The V gene's germline CDR1 is MGHDK and CDR2 SYGVNS. The CDR3 here is CASSLAKFTDTQYF. CDR3 bases: TGTGCCAGCAGTTTGGCGAAATTCACAGATACGCAGTATTTT. Full variable domain (outside the CDR3, taken from reference TRBV25-1 and TRBJ2-3): EADIYQTPRYLVIGTGKKITLECSQTMGHDKMYWYQQDPGMELHLIHYSYGVNSTEKGDLSSESTVSRIRTEHFPLTLESARPSHTSQYLCASSLAKFTDTQYFGPGTRLTVL.

The count of this clone is one. V is TRBV6-1 and J is TRBJ2-1; D unresolved. Germline CDR1 is MNHNS and CDR2 is SASEGT. CDR3 size: 15 residues. Trimming took off 7 bases at V and 8 bases at J, with 21 bases between the two ends. The DNA for the CDR3 is TGTGCCAGCACCCCGGCCGCAGGAAGAATCTATGAGCAGTTCTTC. This gives the protein CASTPAAGRIYEQFF.

This chain uses TRBV23-1 with TRBJ1-6; D remains unclear. TRBV23-1 is known as an ORF, though its function is uncertain. CDR3 length: 16 amino acids. The V gene lost 8 bases and the J gene lost 0 bases, with 14 bases spanning the gap. The CDR3 region has the DNA TGCGCCAGCGGATTATGCTCCGGCTCCTATAATTCACCCCTCCACTTT. Translated: CASGLCSGSYNSPLHF.

The chain recombines TRBV11-1 with TRBJ2-1, with TRBD2 matching 13 bases. CDR3 length: 18 amino acids. Germline V CDR1 and CDR2: SGHAT, FQDESV (reference sequence). Trimming cost V 5 bases and J 1 base; bases outside gene matches: 8. CDR3 in amino acids: CASSARTSGRKSYNEQFF. The CDR3 DNA sequence: TGTGCCAGCAGCGCCCGGACTAGCGGGAGAAAATCCTACAATGAGCAGTTCTTC.